This TCR beta chain was sequenced during a study of T cell repertoires in cytomegalovirus infection. Study information: An indication of both CMV infection and matching HLA type came from public TCR beta signatures.

Findings and caveats of the study: CMV carriers with the relevant HLA were identified by cumulative public TCR beta family frequency. HLA-C-restricted CMV-specific TCR beta clonotypes were dominant in the ex vivo response.

TCRdb ran MiXCR on the reads and lists one entry per CDR3 protein. The sample shows around 280,000 distinct CDR3 sequences, roughly an eighth of them seen only once. The CDR3 consists of 14 residues. CDR1 and CDR2 (germline): SGHVS, FNYEAQ. V was clipped by 5 bases and J by 5 bases; unmatched bases: 5. This clonotype was seen at least ten times. The target antigen is unknown. This chain connects TRBV7-6 to TRBJ2-3; 9 bases are shared with TRBD2. Sequencing was carried out using PBMCs. The sequence came from a human donor in good health (CMV status not recorded). Some clones in this sample may be carry-over from other donors' samples. This CDR3 is CASSPSGNRDTQYF. The CDR3 bases are TGTGCCAGCAGCCCTAGCGGGAACCGAGATACGCAGTATTTT.